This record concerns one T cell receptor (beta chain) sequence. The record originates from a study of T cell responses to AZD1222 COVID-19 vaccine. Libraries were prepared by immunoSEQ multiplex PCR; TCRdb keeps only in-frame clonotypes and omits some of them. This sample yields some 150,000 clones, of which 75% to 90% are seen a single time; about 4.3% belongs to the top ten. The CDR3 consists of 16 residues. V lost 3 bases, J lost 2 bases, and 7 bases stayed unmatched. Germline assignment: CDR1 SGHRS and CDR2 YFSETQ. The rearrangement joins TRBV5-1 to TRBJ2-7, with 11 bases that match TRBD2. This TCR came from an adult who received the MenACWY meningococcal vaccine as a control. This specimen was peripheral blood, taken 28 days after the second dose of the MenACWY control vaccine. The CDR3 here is CASSSAGTSGAYEQYF. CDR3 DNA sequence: TGCGCCAGCAGCTCCGCTGGGACTAGCGGAGCCTACGAGCAGTACTTC.